A selection of T cell receptor beta chains follows, all from one sample in a study of spatial heterogeneity in lung cancer. TCRdb called the 5' RACE reads again in MiXCR, with one record for every CDR3 protein. The sample consists of fewer than 150,000 distinct CDR3 sequences, more than 10% of them appearing once. Sequences were derived from PBMCs, sampled at follow-up. Receptor source: a female donor with early-stage non-small cell lung cancer. Each CDR3 is given with its conserved first and last residue. Fields, in order: D gene, V gene, J gene, clone size, CDR3 DNA, CDR3 protein. D genes are given only for firm matches. Clone size is stated in some rows and not others, as once, few, many or a class when expanded.

>TRBD2|TRBV7-3|TRBJ2-3|few
TGTGCCAGCAGCTTATCAGCGGGAGTGGCAGATACGCAGTATTTT
CASSLSAGVADTQYF
>TRBD2|TRBV5-1|TRBJ2-1|few
TGCGCCAGCAGCCAAGGGACTAGCGGGGGTGAGCAGTTCTTC
CASSQGTSGGEQFF
>-|TRBV7-2|TRBJ1-5|-
TGTGCCAGCAGCGACCGGGAGAATCAGCCCCAGCATTTT
CASSDRENQPQHF
>-|TRBV10-3|TRBJ2-2|-
TGTGCCATCAGAATGACTGGCACCGGGGAGCTGTTTTTT
CAIRMTGTGELFF
>TRBD2|TRBV20-1|TRBJ2-1|-
TGCAGTGCTAAACTAGCGGGAGGGATCAATGAGCAGTTCTTC
CSAKLAGGINEQFF
>-|TRBV27|TRBJ1-2|-
TGTGCCAGCAGCCCCTCCGAGTGGCAGGAGCCCGCTAACTATGGCTACACCTTC
CASSPSEWQEPANYGYTF
>-|TRBV4-2|TRBJ1-1|few
TGTGCCAGCAGCTTTCAGGGTTCAACAGCTGAAGCTTTCTTT
CASSFQGSTAEAFF
>-|TRBV4-2|TRBJ2-3|few
TGTGCCAGCAGCCCGTCTTCGATGGATACGCAGTATTTT
CASSPSSMDTQYF
>-|TRBV24-1|TRBJ1-5|few
TGTGCCACCAGTGATCAGGGGCCCGAGCGGACCCAGCATTTT
CATSDQGPERTQHF
>TRBD1|TRBV28|TRBJ2-6|few
TGTGCCAGCAGTGCTATCCCAGGGGGCCCTGGGGCCAACGTCCTGACTTTC
CASSAIPGGPGANVLTF
>TRBD2|TRBV20-1|TRBJ2-2|few
TGCAGTGCTAGGGGAACTAGCGGGAGCCCGAACACCGGGGAGCTGTTTTTT
CSARGTSGSPNTGELFF
>-|TRBV6-5|TRBJ1-2|many
TGTGCCAGCAGACGGACCGAAAAGCACTATGGCTACACCTTC
CASRRTEKHYGYTF
>-|TRBV2|TRBJ1-1|many
TGTGCCTATCGTGGCACTGAAGCTTTCTTT
CAYRGTEAFF
>-|TRBV6-2/TRBV6-3|TRBJ2-3|-
TGTGCCAGCAGAAAAAAGGTTGAGCACACAGATACGCAGTATTTT
CASRKKVEHTDTQYF
>-|TRBV6-6|TRBJ2-1|-
TGTGCCAGCAGTAAGCCCCGCGCCGGGCAGTTCTTC
CASSKPRAGQFF
>-|TRBV15|TRBJ1-6|-
TGTGCCACCAGCAGAGACAGGGGTGATTCACCCCTCCACTTT
CATSRDRGDSPLHF
>TRBD1|TRBV7-9|TRBJ1-2|few
TGTGCCAGCAGCACGCGGACAGGAGGGGGCTACACCTTC
CASSTRTGGGYTF
>-|TRBV6-1|TRBJ2-7|few
TGTGCCAGCAGTACGGACTCAGCCTACGAGCAGTACTTC
CASSTDSAYEQYF
>TRBD1|TRBV20-1|TRBJ2-4|-
TGCAGTGCTAACAGGGGAAGGGACATTCAGTACTTC
CSANRGRDIQYF
>-|TRBV3-1|TRBJ2-3|many
TGTGCCAGCAGCCTCCAGCGTACAGATACGCAGTATTTT
CASSLQRTDTQYF
>-|TRBV28|TRBJ2-7|few
TGTGCCAGCAGGGCAGGGGTCCTGGACCAACCGTCCTACGAGCAGTACTTC
CASRAGVLDQPSYEQYF
>-|TRBV7-9|TRBJ2-5|-
TGTGCCAGCAGCCGCGCTCCGATTGGGGGAGAGACCCAGTACTTC
CASSRAPIGGETQYF
>TRBD2|TRBV9|TRBJ2-5|-
TGTGCCAGCAGCGCCCTCGAGACTAGCGGGAGAGAAGAGACCCAGTACTTC
CASSALETSGREETQYF
>-|TRBV27|TRBJ1-2|few
TGTGCCAGCAGCCGACTTGGCAGGGGACCTAACTATGGCTACACCTTC
CASSRLGRGPNYGYTF
>-|TRBV2|TRBJ2-1|many
TGTGCCAGCAGTGTTGAGGGGCCCAAGTCCTACAATGAGCAGTTCTTC
CASSVEGPKSYNEQFF
>-|TRBV14|TRBJ1-5|many
TGTGCCAGCAGCCGCCGGGGCTCCAATCAGCCCCAGCATTTT
CASSRRGSNQPQHF